This T cell receptor (beta chain) appears in the sequencing data of a study of cytomegalovirus exposure and HLA in healthy donors. Study-wide points: Researchers catalogued about 150 TCR beta chains as cytomegalovirus-associated. Later genetic work tied a missense DCLRE1C variant to beta-chain V and J trimming. CMV serostatus stood as the only immune exposure information on hand. In an earlier analysis, most TCR beta V segments were productive about 87% or about 30% of the time.

The PCR ran on 60 Vbeta and 13 Jbeta primers. Generated by immunoSEQ multiplex PCR, the TCRdb table keeps only in-frame clones and is missing some. Here the sample table reports 68,000 or so clones. Per the germline V gene, CDR1 is SGHVS and CDR2 is FNYEAQ. Trimming pared 4 bases from V and 3 bases from J, leaving 9 bases between. This CDR3 has 13 residues. Note on this clone: What it binds is not known.

Sequenced material: PBMCs. The sequence was obtained from a boy between 10 and 17 years old in good health and CMV-seronegative. The chain recombines TRBV7-6 with TRBJ1-1; no clear D. CDR3 residues: CASSSGGDTEAFF. As DNA, the CDR3 is TGTGCCAGCAGCTCGGGTGGAGACACTGAAGCTTTCTTT.